This T cell receptor beta chain came from a study of blood T cell repertoires in COVID-19. Sequenced by immunoSEQ multiplex PCR; TCRdb stores in-frame clones only, minus some. The repertoire holds 200,000 or so clones, with 80% to 90% as singletons. The V gene lost 4 bases and the J gene lost 2 bases, with 9 bases spanning the gap. CDR3 length: 13 residues. Participants, 18 to 89 years old, spanned more than 20 US areas. Participants classified as exposed had met a COVID-19 case within 2 weeks before study entry. The chain recombines TRBV12-3 or TRBV12-4 with TRBJ2-7; D may be TRBD2 (7 bases). The specimen sequenced was PBMCs or T cells enriched from blood (not recorded which). The TCR originated in a woman in her 30s who had been exposed to COVID-19. The CDR3 reads CASSWGGPYEQYF. Written as DNA, the CDR3 is TGTGCCAGCAGTTGGGGGGGCCCCTACGAGCAGTACTTC.